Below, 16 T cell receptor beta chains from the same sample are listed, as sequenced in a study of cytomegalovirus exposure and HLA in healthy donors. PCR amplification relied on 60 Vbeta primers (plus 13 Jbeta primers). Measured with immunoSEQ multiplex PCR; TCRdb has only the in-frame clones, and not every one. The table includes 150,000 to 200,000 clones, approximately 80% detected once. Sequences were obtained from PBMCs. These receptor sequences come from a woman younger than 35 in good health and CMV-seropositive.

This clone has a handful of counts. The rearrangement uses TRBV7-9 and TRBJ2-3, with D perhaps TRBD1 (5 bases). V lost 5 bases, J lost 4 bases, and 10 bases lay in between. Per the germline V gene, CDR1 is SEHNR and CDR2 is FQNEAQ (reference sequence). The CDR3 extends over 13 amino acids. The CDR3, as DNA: TGTGCCAGCAGCCCAAGGGGTCCAGATACGCAGTATTTT. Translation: CASSPRGPDTQYF.

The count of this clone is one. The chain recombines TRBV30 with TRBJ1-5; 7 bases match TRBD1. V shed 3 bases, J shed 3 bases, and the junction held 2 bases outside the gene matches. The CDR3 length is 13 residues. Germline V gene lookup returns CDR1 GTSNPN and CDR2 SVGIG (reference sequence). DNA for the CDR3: TGTGCCTGGAGAGGGACAGACAATCAGCCCCAGCATTTT. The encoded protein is CAWRGTDNQPQHF.

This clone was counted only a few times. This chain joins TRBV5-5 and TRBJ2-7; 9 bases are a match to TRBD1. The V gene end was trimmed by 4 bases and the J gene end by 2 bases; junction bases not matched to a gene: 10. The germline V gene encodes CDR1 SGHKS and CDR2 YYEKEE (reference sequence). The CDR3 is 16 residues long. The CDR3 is CASSQEGQGSAYEQYF. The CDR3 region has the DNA TGTGCCAGCAGCCAGGAGGGACAGGGAAGTGCCTACGAGCAGTACTTC.

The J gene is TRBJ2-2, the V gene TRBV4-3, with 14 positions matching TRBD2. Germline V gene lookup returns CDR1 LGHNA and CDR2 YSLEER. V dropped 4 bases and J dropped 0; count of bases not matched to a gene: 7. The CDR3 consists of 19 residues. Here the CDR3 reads CASSPGLAGASPNTGELFF. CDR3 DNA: TGCGCCAGCAGCCCGGGACTAGCGGGGGCATCTCCGAACACCGGGGAGCTGTTTTTT.

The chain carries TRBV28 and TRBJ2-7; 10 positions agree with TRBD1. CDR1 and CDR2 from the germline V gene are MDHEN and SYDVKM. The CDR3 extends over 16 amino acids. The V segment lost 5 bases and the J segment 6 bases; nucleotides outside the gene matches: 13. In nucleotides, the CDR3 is TGTGCCAGCAGTACCCCAGCCGGGACAGGGGTCGTCGAGCAGTACTTC. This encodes CASSTPAGTGVVEQYF.

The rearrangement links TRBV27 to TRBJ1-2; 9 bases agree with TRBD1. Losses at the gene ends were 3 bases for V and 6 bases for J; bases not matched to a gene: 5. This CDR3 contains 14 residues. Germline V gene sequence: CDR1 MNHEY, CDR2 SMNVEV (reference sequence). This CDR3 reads CASSLTGQGNGYTF. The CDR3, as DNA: TGTGCCAGCAGTTTGACGGGACAGGGCAATGGCTACACCTTC.

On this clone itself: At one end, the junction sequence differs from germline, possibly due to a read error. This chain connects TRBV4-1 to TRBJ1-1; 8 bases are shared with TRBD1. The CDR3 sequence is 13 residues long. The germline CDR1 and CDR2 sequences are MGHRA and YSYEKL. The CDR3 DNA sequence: TGCGCCAGCAGCAATATTCCGGGACAGGAAGTTTTCTTT. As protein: CASSNIPGQEVFF.

The CDR3 spells CASSLAAGFTDTQYF. For the CDR3, the DNA is TGTGCCAGCAGCTTAGCTGCAGGGTTCACAGATACGCAGTATTTT. The V call is TRBV7-2, the J call TRBJ2-3; D is perhaps TRBD1 (5 bases). In germline, CDR1 is SGHTA, CDR2 FQGNSA. The germline V and J ends were trimmed by 0 bases and 2 bases, with 9 bases remaining between them. The CDR3 has 15 residues.

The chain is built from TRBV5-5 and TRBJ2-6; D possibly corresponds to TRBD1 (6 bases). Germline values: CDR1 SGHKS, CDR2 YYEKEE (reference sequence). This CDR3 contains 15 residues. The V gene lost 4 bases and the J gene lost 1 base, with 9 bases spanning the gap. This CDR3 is CASSLRGSGANVLTF. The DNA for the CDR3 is TGTGCCAGCAGCCTTAGGGGGTCTGGGGCCAACGTCCTGACTTTC.

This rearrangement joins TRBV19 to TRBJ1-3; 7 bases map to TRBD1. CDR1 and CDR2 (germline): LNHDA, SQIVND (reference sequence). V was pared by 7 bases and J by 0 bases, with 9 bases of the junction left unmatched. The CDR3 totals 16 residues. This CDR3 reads CASIRGATGSGNTIYF. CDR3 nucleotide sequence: TGTGCCAGTATCAGGGGGGCCACAGGCTCTGGAAACACCATATATTTT.

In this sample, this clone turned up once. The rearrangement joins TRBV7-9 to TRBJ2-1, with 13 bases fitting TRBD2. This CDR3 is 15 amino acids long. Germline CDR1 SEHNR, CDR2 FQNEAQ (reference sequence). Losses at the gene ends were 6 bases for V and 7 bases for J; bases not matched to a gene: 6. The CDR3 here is CASSTGTSGANEQFF. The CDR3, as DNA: TGTGCCAGCAGTACCGGGACTAGCGGGGCGAATGAGCAGTTCTTC.

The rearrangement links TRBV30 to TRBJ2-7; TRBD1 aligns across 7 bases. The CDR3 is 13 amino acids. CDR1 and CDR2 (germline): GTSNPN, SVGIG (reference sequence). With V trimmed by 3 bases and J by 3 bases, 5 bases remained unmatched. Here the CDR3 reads CAWRPGQYYEQYF. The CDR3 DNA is TGTGCCTGGAGACCGGGACAGTACTACGAGCAGTACTTC.

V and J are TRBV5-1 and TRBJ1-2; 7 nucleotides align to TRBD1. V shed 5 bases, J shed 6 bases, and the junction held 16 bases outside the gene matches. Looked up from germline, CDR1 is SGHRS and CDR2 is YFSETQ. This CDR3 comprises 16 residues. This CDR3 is CASRVRDSSQSNGYTF. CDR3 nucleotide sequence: TGCGCCAGCAGGGTCCGGGACAGCTCCCAAAGTAATGGCTACACCTTC.

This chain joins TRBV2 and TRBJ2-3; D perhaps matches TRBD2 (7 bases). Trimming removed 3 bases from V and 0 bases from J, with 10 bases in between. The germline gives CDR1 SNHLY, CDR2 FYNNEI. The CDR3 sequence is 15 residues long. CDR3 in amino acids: CASSDGGGSTDTQYF. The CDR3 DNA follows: TGTGCCAGCAGTGACGGCGGGGGCAGCACAGATACGCAGTATTTT.

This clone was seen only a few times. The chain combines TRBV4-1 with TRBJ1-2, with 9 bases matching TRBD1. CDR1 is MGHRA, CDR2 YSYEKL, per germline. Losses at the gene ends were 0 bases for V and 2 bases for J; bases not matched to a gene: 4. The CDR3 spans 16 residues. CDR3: CASSQEAGTGNYGYTF. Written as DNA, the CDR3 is TGCGCCAGCAGCCAAGAAGCCGGGACAGGGAACTATGGCTACACCTTC.

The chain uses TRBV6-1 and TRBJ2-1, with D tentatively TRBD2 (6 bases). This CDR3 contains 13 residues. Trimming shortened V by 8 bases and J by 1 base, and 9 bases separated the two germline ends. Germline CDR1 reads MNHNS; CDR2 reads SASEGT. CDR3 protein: CASGRSSYNEQFF. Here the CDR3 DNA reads TGTGCCAGCGGGAGGTCTTCCTACAATGAGCAGTTCTTC.